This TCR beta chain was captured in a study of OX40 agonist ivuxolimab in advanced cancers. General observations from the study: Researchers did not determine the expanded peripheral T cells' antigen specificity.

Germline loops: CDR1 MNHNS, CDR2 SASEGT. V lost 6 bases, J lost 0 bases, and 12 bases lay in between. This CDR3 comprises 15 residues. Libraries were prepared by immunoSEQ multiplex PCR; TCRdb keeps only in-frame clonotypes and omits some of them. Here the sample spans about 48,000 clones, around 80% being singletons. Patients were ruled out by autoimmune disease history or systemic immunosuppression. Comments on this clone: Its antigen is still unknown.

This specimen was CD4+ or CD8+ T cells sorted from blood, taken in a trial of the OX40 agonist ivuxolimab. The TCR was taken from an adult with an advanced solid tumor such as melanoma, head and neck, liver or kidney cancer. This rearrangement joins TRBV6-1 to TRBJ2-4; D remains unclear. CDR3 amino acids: CASSSMTLAKNIQYF. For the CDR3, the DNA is TGTGCCAGCAGCTCGATGACTCTAGCCAAAAACATTCAGTACTTC.